The rows below give T cell receptor beta chains drawn from one sample of a study of T cells after yellow fever vaccination. A single record per CDR3 protein comes from TCRdb applying MiXCR to the 5' RACE reads. Altogether some 170,000 distinct CDR3 sequences are present, about a tenth being singletons, with the ten largest covering 35% to 40%. The specimen was CD8+ T cells sorted from PBMCs, collected 45 days after the yellow fever booster vaccination. The receptors stem from a man younger than 30 who received the YFV17D yellow fever vaccine. CDR3s include the opening cysteine and the closing phenylalanine or tryptophan. Each record gives: clone size, J gene, V gene, D gene, CDR3 protein, CDR3 DNA. D genes are given only for firm matches. Clone size is stated in some rows and not others, as once, few, many or a class when expanded.

clone size: -; J gene: TRBJ2-1; V gene: TRBV28; D gene: -; CDR3 protein: CASSLVPWNEQFF; CDR3 DNA: TGTGCCAGCAGTTTGGTGCCGTGGAATGAGCAGTTCTTC
clone size: -; J gene: TRBJ2-2; V gene: TRBV6-2/TRBV6-3; D gene: TRBD1; CDR3 protein: CASSCLPRTGPHTGELFF; CDR3 DNA: TGTGCCAGCAGTTGCCTCCCGCGGACAGGGCCGCACACCGGGGAGCTGTTTTTT
clone size: once; J gene: TRBJ2-2; V gene: TRBV7-6; D gene: -; CDR3 protein: CASSHREFDITGELFF; CDR3 DNA: TGTGCCAGCAGCCACAGGGAATTTGATATTACCGGGGAGCTGTTTTTT
clone size: few; J gene: TRBJ2-5; V gene: TRBV4-3; D gene: -; CDR3 protein: CASSQDLPGRGETQYF; CDR3 DNA: TGCGCCAGCAGCCAAGACCTCCCGGGCAGGGGAGAGACCCAGTACTTC
clone size: -; J gene: TRBJ1-5; V gene: TRBV7-9; D gene: -; CDR3 protein: CASTWGNQPQHF; CDR3 DNA: TGTGCCAGCACCTGGGGCAATCAGCCCCAGCATTTT
clone size: many; J gene: TRBJ2-7; V gene: TRBV9; D gene: TRBD1; CDR3 protein: CARQGPSYEQYF; CDR3 DNA: TGTGCCAGACAGGGGCCTTCCTACGAGCAGTACTTC
clone size: -; J gene: TRBJ1-2; V gene: TRBV18; D gene: TRBD1; CDR3 protein: CASSPNPGQANYGYTF; CDR3 DNA: TGTGCCAGCTCACCAAATCCGGGACAGGCTAACTATGGCTACACCTTC
clone size: -; J gene: TRBJ1-6; V gene: TRBV28; D gene: -; CDR3 protein: CASSSDPGDSPLHF; CDR3 DNA: TGTGCCAGCAGTTCCGACCCCGGGGATTCACCCCTCCACTTT
clone size: -; J gene: TRBJ1-2; V gene: TRBV27; D gene: TRBD1; CDR3 protein: CASSFGQGRNLGYTF; CDR3 DNA: TGTGCCAGCAGTTTCGGACAGGGTAGGAATCTTGGCTACACCTTC
clone size: many; J gene: TRBJ1-1; V gene: TRBV3-1; D gene: -; CDR3 protein: CASSRDLNPEAFF; CDR3 DNA: TGTGCCAGCAGCCGTGACTTGAACCCTGAAGCTTTCTTT
clone size: few; J gene: TRBJ1-2; V gene: TRBV6-2/TRBV6-3; D gene: -; CDR3 protein: CASSYEAAPTNYGYTF; CDR3 DNA: TGTGCCAGCAGTTACGAGGCAGCCCCTACTAACTATGGCTACACCTTC
clone size: few; J gene: TRBJ2-1; V gene: TRBV4-3; D gene: -; CDR3 protein: CASSQAGVGSNEQFF; CDR3 DNA: TGCGCCAGCAGCCAAGCAGGGGTAGGAAGCAATGAGCAGTTCTTC
clone size: many; J gene: TRBJ2-3; V gene: TRBV6-6; D gene: TRBD2; CDR3 protein: CASSYSTSPPDTQYF; CDR3 DNA: TGTGCCAGCAGTTACTCGACTAGCCCCCCAGATACGCAGTATTTT
clone size: -; J gene: TRBJ1-4; V gene: TRBV6-5; D gene: -; CDR3 protein: CASSYGVNEKLFF; CDR3 DNA: TGTGCCAGCAGTTACGGGGTTAATGAAAAACTGTTTTTT
clone size: -; J gene: TRBJ1-3; V gene: TRBV4-1; D gene: -; CDR3 protein: CASSNPWPGNTIYF; CDR3 DNA: TGCGCCAGCAGCAACCCCTGGCCTGGAAACACCATATATTTT
clone size: -; J gene: TRBJ2-2; V gene: TRBV7-8; D gene: TRBD1; CDR3 protein: CASSPRDRWNTGELFF; CDR3 DNA: TGTGCCAGCAGCCCTCGGGACAGGTGGAACACCGGGGAGCTGTTTTTT
clone size: -; J gene: TRBJ1-5; V gene: TRBV29-1; D gene: -; CDR3 protein: CSALLGRPHNQPQHF; CDR3 DNA: TGCAGCGCTCTTCTCGGACGGCCCCACAATCAGCCCCAGCATTTT
clone size: few; J gene: TRBJ2-5; V gene: TRBV20-1; D gene: -; CDR3 protein: CSAREGGQQETQYF; CDR3 DNA: TGCAGTGCTAGAGAGGGGGGACAGCAAGAGACCCAGTACTTC
clone size: few; J gene: TRBJ2-5; V gene: TRBV9; D gene: -; CDR3 protein: CASSATGILETQYF; CDR3 DNA: TGTGCCAGCAGCGCCACAGGGATTTTGGAGACCCAGTACTTC
clone size: -; J gene: TRBJ1-1; V gene: TRBV10-1; D gene: -; CDR3 protein: CASSRGLDTEAFF; CDR3 DNA: TGCGCCAGCAGTCGGGGCCTAGACACTGAAGCTTTCTTT
clone size: many; J gene: TRBJ2-5; V gene: TRBV4-3; D gene: TRBD2; CDR3 protein: CASSQDLGEGETQYF; CDR3 DNA: TGCGCCAGCAGCCAAGATCTGGGGGAGGGAGAGACCCAGTACTTC
clone size: -; J gene: TRBJ1-2; V gene: TRBV6-5; D gene: -; CDR3 protein: CASSEGRANYGYTF; CDR3 DNA: TGTGCCAGCAGCGAGGGGAGAGCTAACTATGGCTACACCTTC
clone size: -; J gene: TRBJ1-2; V gene: TRBV7-9; D gene: TRBD1; CDR3 protein: CASSLTGENYGYTF; CDR3 DNA: TGTGCCAGCAGCTTAACAGGGGAGAACTATGGCTACACCTTC
clone size: -; J gene: TRBJ1-1; V gene: TRBV20-1; D gene: TRBD1; CDR3 protein: CSARGQGDTEAFF; CDR3 DNA: TGCAGTGCTAGAGGACAGGGGGACACTGAAGCTTTCTTT
clone size: -; J gene: TRBJ2-5; V gene: TRBV6-2/TRBV6-3; D gene: TRBD2; CDR3 protein: CASRASGGAEETQYF; CDR3 DNA: TGTGCCAGCAGGGCCAGCGGGGGGGCCGAGGAGACCCAGTACTTC
clone size: few; J gene: TRBJ2-1; V gene: TRBV5-1; D gene: -; CDR3 protein: CASSRRRTAEEQFF; CDR3 DNA: TGCGCCAGCAGCCGGCGACGGACGGCCGAGGAGCAGTTCTTC
clone size: few; J gene: TRBJ2-7; V gene: TRBV20-1; D gene: -; CDR3 protein: CSAVDVGGTYEQYF; CDR3 DNA: TGCAGTGCCGTTGACGTCGGCGGAACCTACGAGCAGTACTTC
clone size: few; J gene: TRBJ2-3; V gene: TRBV9; D gene: -; CDR3 protein: CASSVSRDKLTDTQYF; CDR3 DNA: TGTGCCAGCAGCGTTAGCCGGGACAAACTCACAGATACGCAGTATTTT
clone size: few; J gene: TRBJ1-1; V gene: TRBV7-9; D gene: -; CDR3 protein: CASSRGYTEAFF; CDR3 DNA: TGTGCCAGCAGCAGGGGGTACACTGAAGCTTTCTTT
clone size: -; J gene: TRBJ2-7; V gene: TRBV15; D gene: TRBD1; CDR3 protein: CATSRRDSSYEQYF; CDR3 DNA: TGTGCCACCAGCAGACGGGACAGCTCCTACGAGCAGTACTTC
clone size: few; J gene: TRBJ2-3; V gene: TRBV6-6; D gene: -; CDR3 protein: CASSPPTYSTDTQYF; CDR3 DNA: TGTGCCAGCAGCCCCCCGACCTACTCCACAGATACGCAGTATTTT
clone size: -; J gene: TRBJ2-7; V gene: TRBV5-6; D gene: TRBD1; CDR3 protein: CASSLLGQGLGEQYF; CDR3 DNA: TGTGCCAGCAGCTTGTTGGGACAGGGGTTGGGGGAGCAGTACTTC
clone size: few; J gene: TRBJ1-4; V gene: TRBV27; D gene: TRBD1; CDR3 protein: CASSPGQGVGKLFF; CDR3 DNA: TGTGCCAGCAGTCCGGGACAGGGGGTTGGAAAACTGTTTTTT
clone size: many; J gene: TRBJ2-1; V gene: TRBV4-3; D gene: -; CDR3 protein: CASSTVASSYNEQFF; CDR3 DNA: TGCGCCAGCAGCACAGTTGCGAGCTCCTACAATGAGCAGTTCTTC
clone size: -; J gene: TRBJ1-5; V gene: TRBV24-1; D gene: -; CDR3 protein: CATSDSGYPYQPQHF; CDR3 DNA: TGTGCCACCAGTGATTCCGGGTATCCCTATCAGCCCCAGCATTTT
clone size: -; J gene: TRBJ1-2; V gene: TRBV5-1; D gene: -; CDR3 protein: CASSLAVRGNGYTF; CDR3 DNA: TGCGCCAGCAGCTTGGCCGTGAGGGGAAATGGCTACACCTTC
clone size: few; J gene: TRBJ1-5; V gene: TRBV11-1; D gene: -; CDR3 protein: CASSLAGPGQPQHF; CDR3 DNA: TGTGCCAGCAGCTTAGCAGGGCCGGGTCAGCCCCAGCATTTT
clone size: few; J gene: TRBJ2-1; V gene: TRBV6-2/TRBV6-3; D gene: -; CDR3 protein: CASSYGGESYNEQFF; CDR3 DNA: TGTGCCAGCAGTTACGGCGGGGAATCGTACAATGAGCAGTTCTTC
clone size: -; J gene: TRBJ2-7; V gene: TRBV6-2/TRBV6-3; D gene: TRBD2; CDR3 protein: CASSYSGTASGVLYEQYF; CDR3 DNA: TGTGCCAGCAGTTACTCGGGGACCGCTAGCGGCGTGCTGTACGAGCAGTACTTC
clone size: few; J gene: TRBJ1-4; V gene: TRBV3-1; D gene: -; CDR3 protein: CASSLMTEESEKLFF; CDR3 DNA: TGTGCCAGCAGCCTCATGACAGAGGAAAGTGAAAAACTGTTTTTT
clone size: few; J gene: TRBJ2-6; V gene: TRBV7-9; D gene: TRBD2; CDR3 protein: CASSFQGEAGGSGANVLTF; CDR3 DNA: TGTGCCAGCAGCTTCCAGGGGGAAGCGGGGGGATCTGGGGCCAACGTCCTGACTTTC
clone size: -; J gene: TRBJ2-7; V gene: TRBV6-2/TRBV6-3; D gene: TRBD2; CDR3 protein: CASSRGLAGGQQQYF; CDR3 DNA: TGTGCCAGCAGCCGCGGACTAGCGGGGGGACAACAGCAGTACTTC
clone size: -; J gene: TRBJ2-5; V gene: TRBV27; D gene: -; CDR3 protein: CASSIGETQYF; CDR3 DNA: TGTGCCAGCAGCATAGGGGAGACCCAGTACTTC
clone size: many; J gene: TRBJ2-7; V gene: TRBV29-1; D gene: -; CDR3 protein: CSVEGGGRAQTYEQYF; CDR3 DNA: TGCAGCGTTGAAGGAGGTGGCAGGGCCCAAACCTACGAGCAGTACTTC
clone size: few; J gene: TRBJ2-3; V gene: TRBV10-2; D gene: -; CDR3 protein: CASTPRGAITDTQYF; CDR3 DNA: TGCGCCAGCACCCCGAGGGGGGCAATCACAGATACGCAGTATTTT
clone size: -; J gene: TRBJ2-1; V gene: TRBV4-1; D gene: -; CDR3 protein: CASSQGGRSGEQFF; CDR3 DNA: TGCGCCAGCAGCCAAGGTGGTCGATCGGGTGAGCAGTTCTTC
clone size: -; J gene: TRBJ2-5; V gene: TRBV7-9; D gene: -; CDR3 protein: CASSPNEYQETQYF; CDR3 DNA: TGTGCCAGCAGCCCCAATGAGTACCAAGAGACCCAGTACTTC
clone size: many; J gene: TRBJ2-1; V gene: TRBV7-7; D gene: -; CDR3 protein: CASSLVASSRNEQFF; CDR3 DNA: TGTGCTAGCAGCTTAGTGGCGTCCAGCCGCAATGAGCAGTTCTTC
clone size: -; J gene: TRBJ2-2; V gene: TRBV20-1; D gene: TRBD2; CDR3 protein: CSARPALGLAGSTGELFF; CDR3 DNA: TGCAGTGCTAGACCGGCTTTGGGACTAGCGGGGAGCACCGGGGAGCTGTTTTTT
clone size: few; J gene: TRBJ1-1; V gene: TRBV6-5; D gene: -; CDR3 protein: CASSPTHTGKSEAFF; CDR3 DNA: TGTGCCAGCAGTCCGACTCATACAGGGAAATCTGAAGCTTTCTTT
clone size: few; J gene: TRBJ1-4; V gene: TRBV29-1; D gene: TRBD1; CDR3 protein: CSVPDRVDEKLFF; CDR3 DNA: TGCAGCGTTCCGGACAGGGTGGATGAAAAACTGTTTTTT
clone size: -; J gene: TRBJ1-5; V gene: TRBV12-3/TRBV12-4; D gene: TRBD1; CDR3 protein: CASSLGTGWNQPQHF; CDR3 DNA: TGTGCCAGCAGCCTCGGGACAGGGTGGAATCAGCCCCAGCATTTT
clone size: few; J gene: TRBJ2-5; V gene: TRBV7-6; D gene: TRBD1; CDR3 protein: CASSWTGQETQYF; CDR3 DNA: TGTGCCAGCAGCTGGACAGGGCAAGAGACCCAGTACTTC
clone size: few; J gene: TRBJ1-5; V gene: TRBV6-6; D gene: -; CDR3 protein: CASSVGNQPQHF; CDR3 DNA: TGTGCCAGCAGTGTGGGCAATCAGCCCCAGCATTTT
clone size: -; J gene: TRBJ2-7; V gene: TRBV27; D gene: -; CDR3 protein: CASRSDSSSYEQYF; CDR3 DNA: TGTGCCAGCAGGTCGGACTCGAGCTCCTACGAGCAGTACTTC